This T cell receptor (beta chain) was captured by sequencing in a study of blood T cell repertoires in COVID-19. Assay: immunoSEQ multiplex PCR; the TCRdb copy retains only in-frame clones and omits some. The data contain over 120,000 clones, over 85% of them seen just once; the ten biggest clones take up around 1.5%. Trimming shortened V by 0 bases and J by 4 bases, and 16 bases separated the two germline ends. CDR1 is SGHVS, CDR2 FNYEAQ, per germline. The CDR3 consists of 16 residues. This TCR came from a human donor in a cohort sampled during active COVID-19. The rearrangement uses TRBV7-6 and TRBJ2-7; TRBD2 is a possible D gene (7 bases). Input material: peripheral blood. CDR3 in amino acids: CASSLAVGGRAYEQYF. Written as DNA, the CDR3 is TGTGCCAGCAGCTTAGCGGTGGGGGGGCGCGCTTACGAGCAGTACTTC.